Shown below are 21 T cell receptor beta chains from a single sample sequenced in a study of T cells in Graves' hyperthyroidism and ophthalmopathy. TCR beta CDR3 regions were amplified from RNA transcripts. In the first-round RT-PCR of the TCR CDR3, the HTBI primer set was used. TCRdb re-analysed the multiplex PCR reads in MiXCR, keeping a single row per CDR3 protein. This sample has 85,000 to 110,000 distinct CDR3 sequences; approximately 48% occur once, and the top ten carry 26%. Sequences were obtained from blood. Source of these receptors: a man aged 40-49 years with Graves' hyperthyroidism.

DNA for the CDR3: TGTGCCAGCAGCGGACGGAACTCTGGGGAGCTGTTTTTT. This encodes CASSGRNSGELFF. The chain combines TRBV7-3 with TRBJ2-2; D uncertain. The CDR3 is 13 residues long. V lost 5 bases, J lost 8 bases, and 12 bases lay in between. Looked up from germline, CDR1 is SGHTA and CDR2 is FQGTGA.

There are many counts of this clonotype. The chain's CDR3 is CASSVLVALGEQFF. The CDR3 region has the DNA TGTGCCAGCAGCGTTTTGGTGGCCCTTGGAGAGCAGTTCTTC. The chain combines TRBV9 with TRBJ2-1; D call uncertain. The CDR3 runs 14 residues. CDR1 SGDLS and CDR2 YYNGEE come from the germline V gene. V gave up 2 bases and J gave up 10 bases, with 16 bases separating them.

The CDR3 sequence: CASSRYRTTGGGSNTEAFF. For the CDR3, the DNA is TGTGCCAGCAGCCGCTATAGAACGACAGGGGGCGGGTCGAACACTGAAGCTTTCTTT. This chain joins TRBV5-5 and TRBJ1-1; TRBD1 matches at 10 bases. This CDR3 region has 19 residues. V gave up 4 bases and J gave up 1 base; unmatched junction bases: 16. Germline CDR1 is SGHKS and CDR2 is YYEKEE (reference sequence).

This clonotype was picked up many times. The rearrangement joins TRBV20-1 to TRBJ2-1; 9 positions agree with TRBD2. Germline V gives CDR1 DFQATT, CDR2 SNEGSKA (reference sequence). The CDR3 covers 14 residues. Unmatched junction bases numbered 9, after V lost 6 bases and J lost 6 bases. The CDR3 spells CSAARAGGPNEQFF. In DNA form, the CDR3 reads TGCAGTGCCGCGAGGGCGGGGGGGCCCAATGAGCAGTTCTTC.

This clonotype has more than one count but fewer than ten. A read error may explain this, as a much larger clone is one base away. The chain carries TRBV19 and TRBJ1-5, with D possibly matching TRBD1 (5 bases). This CDR3 spans 16 amino acids. Germline V gene lookup returns CDR1 LNHDA and CDR2 SQIVND (reference sequence). The CDR3 DNA reads as TGTGCCAGTAGTATAGGCGAGGGGCCGGGGTATCAGCCCCGGCATTTT. Translated: CASSIGEGPGYQPRHF.

The V and J genes are TRBV2 and TRBJ2-3; maybe TRBD2 (6 bases). The germline V and J ends were trimmed by 7 bases and 6 bases, with 17 bases remaining between them. The germline gives CDR1 SNHLY, CDR2 FYNNEI. CDR3 length equals 14 residues. CDR3 nucleotides: TGTGCCAGCAATAGCGGTGTACCAGGGGATACGCAGTATTTT. Residues: CASNSGVPGDTQYF.

This clonotype was observed many times. The CDR3 DNA is TGTGCCAGTAGTGACTTGAGCTCCTACGAGCAGTACTTC. It yields the protein CASSDLSSYEQYF. The chain joins TRBV19 to TRBJ2-7; D call uncertain. Germline CDR1 LNHDA, CDR2 SQIVND (reference sequence). The CDR3 consists of 13 residues. The V gene lost 5 bases and the J gene lost 0 bases, with 8 bases spanning the gap.

V is TRBV9 and J is TRBJ1-2, with D maybe TRBD1 (5 bases). This CDR3 is built from 14 residues. Germline V CDR1 and CDR2: SGDLS, YYNGEE. V shed 1 base and J shed 7 bases, with 14 bases lying between them. CDR3 residues: CASSVRREGSGYTF. CDR3 nucleotide sequence: TGTGCCAGCAGCGTACGCAGGGAAGGGAGTGGCTACACCTTC.

In its sample, this clonotype was seen many times. The gene calls are TRBV6-6 and TRBJ2-5; TRBD1 matches 9 bases. Germline V CDR1 and CDR2: MNHNY, SVGAGI (reference sequence). This CDR3 contains 15 residues. V shed 5 bases, J shed 1 base, and the junction held 5 bases outside the gene matches. The CDR3 loop reads CASSKTGGTQETQYF. For the CDR3, the DNA is TGTGCCAGCAGTAAAACAGGGGGCACCCAAGAGACCCAGTACTTC.

A word on this clonotype: At one end the junction does not follow the germline gene, possibly because of a read error. The chain employs TRBV2 and TRBJ2-7; 9 bases agree with TRBD2. CDR3 length equals 14 residues. Germline CDR1 reads SNHLY; CDR2 reads FYNNEI. This CDR3 reads CASRAVAGDYEQYF. The CDR3 DNA follows: TGCGCCAGCAGGGCGGTAGCGGGAGATTACGAGCAGTACTTC.

This clonotype has a count of ten or more. The rearrangement joins TRBV6-2 or TRBV6-3 to TRBJ2-7; the D is unclear. The V end was cut by 4 bases, the J end by 1 base, with 8 bases between. This CDR3 comprises 13 residues. Germline V gene data show CDR1 as MNHEY and CDR2 as SVGEGT. In nucleotides, the CDR3 is TGTGCCAGCAGTTCTGGCCATTCCTACGAGCAGTACTTC. Protein: CASSSGHSYEQYF.

This clonotype was counted at least ten times. The chain is built from TRBV7-2 and TRBJ2-1, with 8 bases identical to TRBD1. Looked up from germline, CDR1 is SGHTA and CDR2 is FQGNSA. The CDR3 consists of 17 residues. J lost 0 bases, V lost 4 bases, and 8 bases had no gene match. The CDR3 nucleotides are TGTGCCAGCAGCTCACCTAGGACAGGGAGCTCCTACAATGAGCAGTTCTTC. It is translated as CASSSPRTGSSYNEQFF.

The chain links TRBV2 to TRBJ2-7; a possible D gene is TRBD2 (5 bases). The V end was cut by 4 bases, the J end by 6 bases, with 13 bases between. The CDR3 has 13 residues. Germline V gives CDR1 SNHLY, CDR2 FYNNEI. DNA for the CDR3: TGTGCCAGCAGTGCAGTCCCCGGGATCGAGCAGTACGTC. Residues: CASSAVPGIEQYV.

Concerning this clonotype: This is likely a read error, given that the CDR3 carries no conserved phenylalanine or tryptophan at its end. The DNA is omitted, as the CDR3 cannot be located on it reliably, and the CDR3 follows TCRdb's listing. The J gene is TRBJ2-7, the V gene TRBV13; TRBD1 is taken as the D call from the table, unchecked against the DNA. Germline assignment: CDR1 PRHDT and CDR2 FYEKMQ (reference sequence). Including both end residues, the CDR3 is 9 amino acids long. CDR3 residues: CASSPRGAK.

The V and J genes are TRBV24-1 and TRBJ2-1, with 14 bases that match TRBD2. Germline CDR1 KGHDR, CDR2 SFDVKD. The CDR3 has 17 amino acids. V shed 5 bases, J shed 12 bases, and the junction held 14 bases outside the gene matches. This CDR3 reads CATSVGLAGGGTDTQFF. The CDR3 region has the DNA TGTGCCACCAGTGTTGGACTAGCGGGAGGTGGCACAGATACGCAGTTCTTC.

At least ten counts were recorded for this clonotype. The CDR3 reads CASSESREGYGYTF. The CDR3, as DNA: TGTGCCAGCAGTGAATCCAGGGAGGGGTATGGCTACACCTTC. V gene TRBV6-1 combines with J gene TRBJ1-2; tentatively, D is TRBD1 (5 bases). In germline, CDR1 is MNHNS, CDR2 SASEGT. This CDR3 is built from 14 residues. Between the trimmed V and J ends, which lost 2 bases and 5 bases, there was a span of 12 bases.

This clonotype appeared many times. The chain joins TRBV12-3 or TRBV12-4 to TRBJ1-1; unclear D gene. Trimming removed 4 bases at V and 4 bases at J, with 13 bases between. CDR3 length equals 14 residues. CDR3 loop: CASSSGPLGTEAFF. Here the CDR3 DNA reads TGTGCCAGCAGTTCTGGGCCCTTGGGCACTGAAGCTTTCTTT.

Comment on this clonotype: Because it lacks the conserved phenylalanine or tryptophan at the end, this CDR3 is likely a read error. The limits of the CDR3 on the DNA are not certain, so only TCRdb's listed CDR3 is given. V gene TRBV7-9 combines with J gene TRBJ2-2; the table's D call, TRBD2, was not checked against the DNA. From germline, CDR1 is SEHNR and CDR2 FQNEAQ (reference sequence). The CDR3 region is 16 residues in length, termini included. The CDR3 here is CASSSGGLARAGELCS.

J is TRBJ2-3 and V is TRBV2, with TRBD1 matching over 8 bases. Germline CDR1 SNHLY, CDR2 FYNNEI. CDR3 length equals 17 residues. Unmatched junction bases numbered 9, after V lost 0 bases and J lost 4 bases. The chain's CDR3 is CASSEAGTGIDADTQYF. The CDR3 DNA reads TGTGCCAGCAGTGAAGCGGGGACAGGAATAGATGCAGATACGCAGTATTTT.

In regard to this clonotype: Because the CDR3 is missing its conserved closing phenylalanine or tryptophan, this is likely a read error. The DNA is omitted, as the CDR3 cannot be located on it reliably, and the CDR3 follows TCRdb's listing. CDR3 region: CASSIVSNEQLL. V and J are TRBV19 and TRBJ2-1. A total of 12 residues make up the CDR3, ends included. Germline CDR1 and CDR2: LNHDA and SQIVND (reference sequence).

Regarding this clonotype: The junction shows a germline mismatch at one end, possibly a read error. The chain uses TRBV19 and TRBJ2-1; no definite D call. CDR3 length: 11 residues. Germline lookup yields CDR1 LNHDA and CDR2 SQIVND (reference sequence). The CDR3: CASTVYNEQLF. DNA for the CDR3: TGTGCCAGTACCGTATACAATGAGCAGCTCTTC. Filled out from reference TRBV19 and TRBJ2-1, the complete variable domain reads DGGITQSPKYLFRKEGQNVTLSCEQNLNHDAMYWYRQDPGQGLRLIYYSQIVNDFQKGDIAEGYSVSREKKESFPLTVTSAQKNPTAFYLCASTVYNEQLFGPGTRLTVL.